This is a list of T cell receptor beta chains from one sample in a study of a mutant IDH1 vaccine in newly diagnosed glioma. Data came from immunoSEQ multiplex PCR; TCRdb stores just in-frame clones and leaves some out. Among roughly 41,000 clones listed, roughly 92% were seen once. The sequenced sample was PBMCs, obtained from a glioma patient treated with radiotherapy, temozolomide or both. The source of these receptors is a man younger than 35 with glioma. CDR3s include the opening cysteine and the closing phenylalanine or tryptophan.

j_call v_call cdr3_aa
TRBJ1-6 TRBV4-3 CASSQEPGSPLHF
TRBJ2-1 TRBV4-2 CASSQERQGSYNEQFF
TRBJ1-3 TRBV6-6 CASSYSESNTIYF
TRBJ2-2 TRBV15 CATSIGQQNTGELFF
TRBJ1-2 TRBV5-4 CASSLKGGGGYTF
TRBJ2-2 TRBV6-5 CASSYGQEVGELFF
TRBJ2-5 TRBV5-1 CASRASGRGETQYF
TRBJ2-1 TRBV5-6 CASSWNTRDNEQFF
TRBJ1-1 TRBV7-2 CASSPWGMNTEAFF
TRBJ1-2 TRBV9 CASSVGAWGYTF
TRBJ1-5 TRBV2 CASSYRGTNQPQHF
TRBJ2-7 TRBV7-9 CASDPQGIGEQYF
TRBJ1-1 TRBV7-8 CASSLGQNTEAFF
TRBJ1-1 TRBV4-1 CASSQANRDTEAFF
TRBJ2-3 TRBV14 CASSHESGVGDTQYF
TRBJ1-2 TRBV7-9 CASSPPGGTGYTF
TRBJ2-3 TRBV7-9 CASSTGQGSDTQYF
TRBJ1-5 TRBV6-5 CASSRTVDQPQHF
TRBJ2-7 TRBV5-1 CASSLALAGTYEQYF
TRBJ2-1 TRBV6-6 CASSLVYNEQFF
TRBJ2-7 TRBV7-8 CASSLDRGYEQYF
TRBJ1-1 TRBV6-6 CASSPLHGQVKAFF
TRBJ1-1 TRBV30 CAWSVPGRRAFF
TRBJ2-5 TRBV7-2 CASSRSGRGETQYF
TRBJ2-7 TRBV2 CASKADEQYF
TRBJ2-1 TRBV30 CAWSVLAGRLDEQFF
TRBJ2-5 TRBV9 CASSVGGGGRETQYF
TRBJ2-5 TRBV5-1 CASSLLAGGPETQYF
TRBJ2-5 TRBV20-1 CSLAGGETQYF
TRBJ1-1 TRBV7-9 CASSRHGNTEAFF
TRBJ2-1 TRBV2 CASRDPGLGDEQFF
TRBJ2-7 TRBV2 CASRSGWVLSYEQYF
TRBJ2-1 TRBV5-1 CASSLEGRGSYNEQFF
TRBJ2-1 TRBV9 CASSRDPSSYNEQFF
TRBJ1-3 TRBV7-2 CASSSPSRGNTIYF
TRBJ1-1 TRBV4-3 CASSQEAGVTTEAFF
TRBJ1-1 TRBV2 CANPRGGMNTEAFF
TRBJ1-3 TRBV2 CASSLRRSGNTIYF
TRBJ2-3 TRBV30 CAWGLRGAQYF
TRBJ2-1 TRBV10-1 CASSGTGQSFNEQFF
TRBJ1-1 TRBV29-1 CSAFGQLNTEAFF
TRBJ2-1 TRBV19 CASSPIVGNEQFF
TRBJ2-1 TRBV5-1 CASSLEASGGYNEQFF
TRBJ2-7 TRBV4-3 CASSQDPRDGYEQYF